These 14 T cell receptor beta chains originate from one sample sequenced in a study of blood T cells in healthy people across ages (dated by TCRdb to between 2014 and 2017). Library prep was done by 5' RACE. The run used an Illumina HiSeq 2500. The second PCR ran for about 6 to 12 cycles and used a J-beta primer mix along with a sample-barcoded 5' primer. TCRdb reanalyzed the raw reads on its own, using fastp at Q25 for trimming and MiXCR for clone calling, and kept in-frame beta chains. Rows with a matching CDR3 protein are joined into one entry that keeps the most common DNA and genes. This sample has about 1.1 million distinct CDR3 sequences in its table, and under 40% of those were observed once. Of the sample, under 15% falls within the top ten clones. Sequencing was carried out using blood. The receptors originated from a man aged 18 to 30 in good health.

This rearrangement joins TRBV12-5 to TRBJ1-1; D is unclear. CDR1 is LGHNT and CDR2 is FRNRAP in the germline V gene. Trimming removed 0 bases at V and 5 bases at J, with 13 bases between. CDR3 size: 15 residues. Here the CDR3 reads CASGLVSGTRTEAFF. The CDR3 DNA is TGTGCTAGTGGTTTGGTGTCGGGAACAAGGACTGAAGCTTTCTTT.

The chain is built from TRBV5-1 and TRBJ2-3; tentative D call: TRBD2 (6 bases). The CDR3 consists of 15 residues. V was pared by 5 bases and J by 0 bases, with 13 bases between. Germline CDR1 SGHRS, CDR2 YFSETQ. CDR3 protein: CASRPPGGSTDTQYF. CDR3 coding DNA: TGCGCCAGCAGACCCCCCGGGGGTAGCACAGATACGCAGTATTTT.

The rearrangement joins TRBV5-1 to TRBJ1-1; D is possibly TRBD1 (5 bases). Germline CDR1 and CDR2: SGHRS and YFSETQ. Trimming removed 6 bases at V and 2 bases at J, with 11 bases between. The length of the CDR3 is 13 residues. The CDR3 DNA sequence: TGCGCCAGCACCGGGGCAGCTAACACTGAAGCTTTCTTT. It translates to CASTGAANTEAFF.

The chain employs TRBV7-2 and TRBJ1-4; a possible D gene is TRBD1 (5 bases). CDR3 length equals 14 residues. Germline lookup yields CDR1 SGHTA and CDR2 FQGNSA. Trimming removed 4 bases from V and 1 base from J, with 7 bases in between. The CDR3 protein is CASSWGRTNEKLFF. CDR3 nucleotides: TGTGCCAGCAGCTGGGGCAGAACTAATGAAAAACTGTTTTTT.

As to this clonotype: With a much larger clone just one base away, this may be a read error. This rearrangement joins TRBV12-3 or TRBV12-4 to TRBJ2-1; no clear D gene. V lost 3 bases and J lost 6, with 9 bases in between. This CDR3 is 13 amino acids long. CDR3 coding DNA: TGTGCCAGCAGTTTCTCTAGGTGCAATGAGCAGTTCTTC. This translates into CASSFSRCNEQFF.

This clonotype has only a few counts. The chain joins TRBV4-2 to TRBJ1-5; unclear D gene. Germline CDR1 is LGHNA and CDR2 is YNFKEQ. V lost 1 base and J lost 4, with 17 bases in between. The CDR3 has 17 amino acids. As DNA, the CDR3 is TGTGCCAGCAGCCAAGGGGCCAACCAGTTTAATAATCAGCCCCAGCATTTT. It codes for CASSQGANQFNNQPQHF.

The J gene is TRBJ2-3, the V gene TRBV7-2; no firm D call. The CDR3 runs to 14 residues. Germline V gene sequence: CDR1 SGHTA, CDR2 FQGNSA. V was trimmed by 5 bases and J by 1 base, leaving 10 bases between them. DNA for the CDR3: TGTGCCAGCAGCACCCCTGCTGGCACAGATACGCAGTATTTT. Its protein is CASSTPAGTDTQYF.

The rearrangement links TRBV6-5 to TRBJ2-3; 7 bases map to TRBD2. The germline gives CDR1 MNHEY, CDR2 SVGAGI. The V gene end was trimmed by 7 bases and the J gene end by 1 base; junction bases not matched to a gene: 5. The CDR3 loop spans 14 amino acids. The CDR3 region is CASNERGGTDTQYF. In DNA, the CDR3 is TGTGCCAGCAACGAGCGGGGAGGCACAGATACGCAGTATTTT.

The genes are TRBV13 and TRBJ1-4; 10 nucleotides agree with TRBD1. This CDR3 is 13 amino acids long. J lost 7 bases, V lost 8 bases, and 4 bases had no gene match. Germline CDR1 PRHDT, CDR2 FYEKMQ (reference sequence). CDR3 loop: CASRQGAFEKLFF. The DNA of the CDR3 is TGTGCCAGCCGACAGGGGGCTTTTGAAAAACTGTTTTTT. The whole variable domain, filled in from reference TRBV13 and TRBJ1-4, reads AAGVIQSPRHLIKEKRETATLKCYPIPRHDTVYWYQQGPGQDPQFLISFYEKMQSDKGSIPDRFSAQQFSDYHSELNMSSLELGDSALYFCASRQGAFEKLFFGSGTQLSVL.

The count of this clonotype is one. This chain links TRBV28 with TRBJ2-5, with D unclear. The germline gives CDR1 MDHEN, CDR2 SYDVKM. This CDR3 comprises 17 residues. Trimming pared 6 bases from V and 2 bases from J, leaving 22 bases between. The CDR3 DNA is TGTGCCAGCAGAGGGCCCGCATTTCCCAGTGGGCAAGAGACCCAGTACTTC. Translated, it gives CASRGPAFPSGQETQYF.

The chain carries TRBV20-1 and TRBJ2-2; D perhaps matches TRBD1 (6 bases). V gave up 1 base and J gave up 4 bases, with 19 bases separating them. There are 17 residues in the CDR3. Per the germline V gene, CDR1 is DFQATT and CDR2 is SNEGSKA (reference sequence). The DNA of the CDR3 is TGCAGTGCTAGAGGCGTAGAAGGACAGTGGTCCACCGGGGAGCTGTTTTTT. Amino acids: CSARGVEGQWSTGELFF.

The chain carries TRBV7-2 and TRBJ1-1, with D perhaps matching TRBD1 (5 bases). There are 15 residues in the CDR3. Per germline, CDR1 SGHTA and CDR2 FQGNSA. V shed 2 bases and J shed 6 bases, with 16 bases lying between them. In nucleotides, the CDR3 is TGTGCCAGCAGCTTATCACCCAGTTCGGGGGCTGAAGCTTTCTTT. Residues: CASSLSPSSGAEAFF. Full variable domain (rest looked up from reference TRBV7-2 and TRBJ1-1): GAGVSQSPSNKVTEKGKDVELRCDPISGHTALYWYRQSLGQGLEFLIYFQGNSAPDKSGLPSDRFSAERTGGSVSTLTIQRTQQEDSAVYLCASSLSPSSGAEAFFGQGTRLTVV.

The sample holds a few counts of this clonotype. The V and J genes are TRBV6-1 and TRBJ2-7; 10 bases are shared with TRBD1. Germline CDR1 reads MNHNS; CDR2 reads SASEGT. CDR3 length: 14 residues. The junction had 4 bases not matched to a gene; V was cut back by 6 bases and J by 2 bases. The CDR3 DNA sequence: TGTGCCAGCAGGGGGACAGGGGTAACCTACGAGCAGTACTTC. Translated, it gives CASRGTGVTYEQYF.

This clonotype was counted only a few times. The chain is built from TRBV6-5 and TRBJ2-3; D may be TRBD1 or TRBD2 (5 bases each). Germline V gives CDR1 MNHEY, CDR2 SVGAGI. Trimming cost V 0 bases and J 3 bases, with 13 bases left between them. The CDR3 is 16 residues long. The CDR3 region is CASSYSIGGRTDTQYF. The CDR3 bases are TGTGCCAGCAGTTACTCGATTGGGGGAAGGACAGATACGCAGTATTTT.